Listed here are 6 T cell receptor beta chains from one sample, sequenced in a study of vaccination and CD4 T cells after COVID-19. Specified treatment: roughly ten-day PBMC culture with coronavirus spike peptide pools or control peptides (ViraFEST assay). Sequenced with the Oncomine TCR Beta short-read assay was DNA taken from cultured CD4+ T cells. TCRdb processed the PCR reads anew with MiXCR; each CDR3 protein has one entry. The sample consists of some 18,000 distinct CDR3 sequences, about half of them appearing once. Their cognate antigens are unknown. The specimen was CD4+ T cells from blood, cultured in vitro, collected before SARS-CoV-2 vaccination. The source is a human donor who had recovered from COVID-19.

The CDR3 region has the DNA TGTGCCAGCTCACCAACGGGGTTCTATGGCTACACCTTC. It specifies CASSPTGFYGYTF. The chain uses TRBV18 and TRBJ1-2; no reliable D call. CDR1 is KGHSH, CDR2 LQKENI, per germline. The CDR3 sequence is 13 residues long. Trimming stripped 2 bases from V and 4 bases from J, with 8 bases between.

The chain joins TRBV11-2 to TRBJ2-7; D is perhaps TRBD2 (5 bases). Trimming cost V 3 bases and J 4 bases, with 10 bases left between them. Germline V CDR1 and CDR2: SGHAT, FQNNGV. The CDR3 runs to 13 residues. Here the CDR3 reads CASSLPSGYEQYF. In nucleotides, the CDR3 is TGTGCCAGCAGCTTGCCCTCGGGGTACGAGCAGTACTTC. Variable domain in full (rest from reference TRBV11-2 and TRBJ2-7): EAGVAQSPRYKIIEKRQSVAFWCNPISGHATLYWYQQILGQGPKLLIQFQNNGVVDDSQLPKDRFSAERLKGVDSTLKIQPAKLEDSAVYLCASSLPSGYEQYFGPGTRLTVT.

This clonotype was counted between two and nine times. The chain links TRBV6-1 to TRBJ1-1; possible D gene TRBD1, 5 bases. CDR3 length: 16 residues. Trimming stripped 0 bases from V and 3 bases from J, with 14 bases between. The germline V gene encodes CDR1 MNHNS and CDR2 SASEGT. This chain's CDR3 is CASSEALGGVDTEAFF. The DNA of the CDR3 is TGTGCCAGCAGTGAAGCGCTTGGGGGGGTGGACACTGAAGCTTTCTTT.

CDR3 in DNA: TGTGCCAGCAGCTTACAGGGGGCTAGTGGCTACACCTTC. Encoded protein: CASSLQGASGYTF. The chain links TRBV7-9 to TRBJ1-2, with 8 bases identical to TRBD1. Germline V gene sequence: CDR1 SEHNR, CDR2 FQNEAQ (reference sequence). J was trimmed by 7 bases and V by 2 bases; bases with no gene match: 3. The CDR3 covers 13 residues.

This chain connects TRBV2 to TRBJ1-5; D gene uncertain. CDR3 length: 12 amino acids. Germline V gene data show CDR1 as SNHLY and CDR2 as FYNNEI. V was pared by 3 bases and J by 0 bases, with 0 bases between. CDR3 sequence: CASSDSNQPQHF. DNA for the CDR3: TGTGCCAGCAGTGATAGCAATCAGCCCCAGCATTTT.

The rearrangement joins TRBV27 to TRBJ2-3; no firm D call. The CDR3 is made up of 12 amino acids. The V and J ends lost 5 bases and 4 bases respectively, with 7 bases between them. The germline V gene has CDR1 MNHEY and CDR2 SMNVEV (reference sequence). The CDR3 protein is CASSPQSDTQYF. For the CDR3, the DNA is TGTGCCAGCAGTCCCCAGTCAGATACGCAGTATTTT.